Listed here are 24 T cell receptor beta chains from one sample, sequenced in a study of T cells in Graves' hyperthyroidism and ophthalmopathy. Amplification of TCR beta CDR3 regions used RNA as the template. Carried out on the TCR CDR3, a first-round RT-PCR used the HTBI primer set. TCRdb called the multiplex PCR reads again in MiXCR, with one record for every CDR3 protein. Here the sample spans 350,000 to 450,000 distinct CDR3 sequences, about an eighth being singletons. Sequenced input: blood. All receptors come from a man aged 50-59 years with Graves' ophthalmopathy.

This clonotype was counted many times. The CDR3 loop is CASSSQRLRDRSSYNEQFF. The CDR3 region has the DNA TGTGCCAGCAGCTCCCAGAGACTACGGGACAGGAGCTCCTACAATGAGCAGTTCTTC. The chain employs TRBV7-9 and TRBJ2-1, with TRBD1 matching 8 bases. V dropped 4 bases and J dropped 0; count of bases not matched to a gene: 14. Germline V gene data show CDR1 as SEHNR and CDR2 as FQNEAQ (reference sequence). This CDR3 region has 19 residues.

This clonotype showed up many times. Germline and junction disagree at one end, which may indicate a read error. The rearrangement joins TRBV7-7 to TRBJ2-3; 10 nucleotides line up with TRBD2. This CDR3 is 15 amino acids long. Germline V CDR1 and CDR2: SSHAT, FNYEAQ (reference sequence). The DNA for the CDR3 is TGTGCTAGCAGCATTCTAGCGGGGGACACAGATACGCAGTATTTT. It translates to CASSILAGDTDTQYF. The entire variable domain, with the rest obtained from reference TRBV7-7 and TRBJ2-3, is as follows: GAGVSQSPRYKVTKRGQDVTLRCDPISSHATLYWYQQALGQGPEFLTYFNYEAQPDKSGLPSDRFSAERPEGSISTLTIQRTEQRDSAMYRCASSILAGDTDTQYFGPGTRLTVL.

The table lists this clonotype with many counts. This chain connects TRBV20-1 to TRBJ2-5, with 8 nucleotides matching TRBD2. The junction had 9 bases not matched to a gene; V was cut back by 1 base and J by 5 bases. Germline loops: CDR1 DFQATT, CDR2 SNEGSKA (reference sequence). The CDR3 consists of 15 residues. DNA of the CDR3: TGCAGTGCTAGAGGAGGAGGGACTAGTAGCGAGACCCAGTACTTC. Protein sequence: CSARGGGTSSETQYF.

This clonotype was seen repeatedly, ten times or more. The chain joins TRBV3-1 to TRBJ2-7, with 7 bases identical to TRBD2. The germline V gene has CDR1 LGHDT and CDR2 YNNKEL (reference sequence). Unmatched junction bases numbered 6, after V lost 5 bases and J lost 5 bases. This CDR3 is built from 13 residues. The CDR3 sequence: CASSIGLGDEQYF. CDR3 nucleotides: TGTGCCAGCAGCATCGGACTAGGCGACGAGCAGTACTTC.

The sample holds many counts of this clonotype. The V gene is TRBV11-2, the J gene TRBJ2-1; perhaps TRBD1 as D (6 bases). Per germline, CDR1 SGHAT and CDR2 FQNNGV. The CDR3 totals 14 residues. V gave up 0 bases and J gave up 10 bases, with 13 bases separating them. The CDR3 DNA sequence: TGTGCCAGCAGCTTAGAAACAGGGATCGTCGAGCAGTTCTTC. It specifies CASSLETGIVEQFF.

This clonotype was observed at least ten times. This sequence joins TRBV6-1 and TRBJ2-5; weak D call: TRBD2 (7 bases). The CDR3 has 15 amino acids. Germline loops: CDR1 MNHNS, CDR2 SASEGT. Trimming removed 4 bases at V and 1 base at J, with 13 bases between. The CDR3 protein is CASSVGGAPQETQYF. The CDR3 DNA reads TGTGCCAGCAGTGTGGGGGGGGCACCCCAAGAGACCCAGTACTTC.

This clonotype has a count of ten or more. The gene calls are TRBV12-3 or TRBV12-4 and TRBJ2-7, with TRBD1 matching 7 bases. CDR3 length: 14 amino acids. V shed 0 bases and J 4 bases; nucleotides not matched to a gene: 3. CDR3 in DNA: TGTGCCAGCAGTTTAGCTGGCAGGGGGTACGAGCAGTACTTC. It codes for CASSLAGRGYEQYF.

This clonotype was seen a few times. This chain connects TRBV19 to TRBJ2-7; the D is unclear. In germline, CDR1 is LNHDA, CDR2 SQIVND (reference sequence). The CDR3 is made up of 14 amino acids. Trimming took off 4 bases at V and 0 bases at J, with 10 bases between the two ends. The CDR3 here is CASSTQPSSYEQYF. As DNA, the CDR3 is TGTGCCAGTAGTACCCAGCCTTCCTCCTACGAGCAGTACTTC.

This clonotype was seen more than once but under ten times. V gene TRBV19 combines with J gene TRBJ1-1, with 7 bases lining up with TRBD1. The length of the CDR3 is 14 residues. CDR1 LNHDA and CDR2 SQIVND come from the germline V gene (reference sequence). V lost 6 bases and J lost 4; bases outside the gene matches: 8. The CDR3, as DNA: TGTGCCAGTAGGATTACAGGGGCGGGCACTGAAGCTTTCTTT. It is translated as CASRITGAGTEAFF.

This clonotype was recorded at least ten times. The chain couples TRBV7-6 to TRBJ2-1; 14 bases are a match to TRBD2. The length of the CDR3 is 15 residues. The J segment lost 6 bases and the V segment lost 5 bases, leaving 3 bases of the junction unmatched. CDR1 is SGHVS and CDR2 is FNYEAQ in the germline V gene. The CDR3 protein is CASSKTSGRANEQFF. DNA of the CDR3: TGTGCCAGCAGCAAGACTAGCGGGAGGGCCAATGAGCAGTTCTTC.

This clonotype was found many times. The chain links TRBV5-1 to TRBJ2-7; 9 bases line up with TRBD2. Germline V CDR1 and CDR2: SGHRS, YFSETQ. V was pared by 0 bases and J by 0 bases, with 1 base of the junction left unmatched. This CDR3 spans 15 amino acids. The CDR3 sequence: CASSLGSGSSYEQYF. The DNA of the CDR3 is TGCGCCAGCAGCTTGGGTAGCGGGAGCTCCTACGAGCAGTACTTC. Full variable domain (missing parts from reference TRBV5-1 and TRBJ2-7): KAGVTQTPRYLIKTRGQQVTLSCSPISGHRSVSWYQQTPGQGLQFLFEYFSETQRNKGNFPGRFSGRQFSNSRSEMNVSTLELGDSALYLCASSLGSGSSYEQYFGPGTRLTVT.

This clonotype was counted ten times or more. The chain links TRBV20-1 to TRBJ2-1, with 12 bases aligning to TRBD2. V shed 3 bases and J 4 bases; nucleotides not matched to a gene: 7. The germline V gene encodes CDR1 DFQATT and CDR2 SNEGSKA (reference sequence). The CDR3 is 16 residues long. This chain's CDR3 is CSASRTSGTGYNEQFF. The CDR3 coding sequence is TGCAGTGCTAGCCGGACTAGCGGGACGGGGTACAATGAGCAGTTCTTC.

This clonotype was counted between two and nine times. A clone one base away is much larger, so this may be a read error. The CDR3 carries no conserved terminal phenylalanine or tryptophan, so it likely arises from a read error. Written as DNA, the CDR3 is TGTGCCAGCAGCTTGGATCGGGCTTCCATGAACACTGAAGCTTTCCTT. It is translated as CASSLDRASMNTEAFL. The chain is built from TRBV5-6 and TRBJ1-1; D is unclear. Trimming stripped 0 bases from V and 0 bases from J, with 12 bases between. The CDR3 has 16 amino acids. Germline CDR1 reads SGHDT; CDR2 reads YYEEEE.

This clonotype has ten or more counts. This chain uses TRBV2 with TRBJ2-3, with 8 positions matching TRBD1. Germline lookup yields CDR1 SNHLY and CDR2 FYNNEI. CDR3 size: 14 residues. V was pared by 9 bases and J by 6 bases, with 11 bases of the junction left unmatched. In nucleotides, the CDR3 is TGTGCCAGAAGAAAGGACAGGGACGGTGATACGCAGTATTTT. Its translation is CARRKDRDGDTQYF. Complete variable domain (other parts from reference TRBV2 and TRBJ2-3): EPEVTQTPSHQVTQMGQEVILRCVPISNHLYFYWYRQILGQKVEFLVSFYNNEISEKSEIFDDQFSVERPDGSNFTLKIRSTKLEDSAMYFCARRKDRDGDTQYFGPGTRLTVL.

This chain joins TRBV25-1 and TRBJ2-3; 8 bases align to TRBD2. V was clipped by 9 bases and J by 5 bases; unmatched bases: 10. The CDR3 has 14 residues. Germline V CDR1 and CDR2: MGHDK, SYGVNS. Here the CDR3 reads CASTRAGVEDTQYF. CDR3 nucleotides: TGTGCCAGTACGCGAGCGGGAGTTGAAGATACGCAGTATTTT. The whole variable domain, remainder taken from reference TRBV25-1 and TRBJ2-3, is EADIYQTPRYLVIGTGKKITLECSQTMGHDKMYWYQQDPGMELHLIHYSYGVNSTEKGDLSSESTVSRIRTEHFPLTLESARPSHTSQYLCASTRAGVEDTQYFGPGTRLTVL.

The rearrangement joins TRBV25-1 to TRBJ1-6; D is possibly TRBD1 (5 bases). The CDR3 is 15 residues long. Germline lookup yields CDR1 MGHDK and CDR2 SYGVNS. Trimming left V 6 bases short and J 7 bases short, with 16 bases between. This chain's CDR3 is CASSAIGQGNSPLHF. In nucleotides, the CDR3 is TGTGCCAGCAGCGCGATAGGGCAGGGCAATTCACCCCTCCACTTT.

This clonotype has a count of ten or more. The CDR3 loop reads CASSARGLDTEAFF. CDR3 bases: TGTGCCAGCAGCGCCAGGGGGCTGGACACTGAAGCTTTCTTT. The chain is built from TRBV9 and TRBJ1-1, with 8 bases matching TRBD1. This CDR3 has 14 amino acids. The germline V gene has CDR1 SGDLS and CDR2 YYNGEE. V trimming: 3 bases; J trimming: 3 bases; junction bases outside the gene matches: 4.

This clonotype appeared many times. This chain links TRBV5-1 with TRBJ2-1; 8 bases match TRBD1. There are 16 residues in the CDR3. Germline CDR1 SGHRS, CDR2 YFSETQ. V shed 5 bases, J shed 1 base, and the junction held 8 bases outside the gene matches. The CDR3 bases are TGCGCCAGCAGTCCAGACAGGGGTAATTCCTACAATGAGCAGTTCTTC. Its protein is CASSPDRGNSYNEQFF.

This clonotype has at least ten counts. This chain joins TRBV10-3 and TRBJ2-3; D is unclear. V lost 5 bases to trimming and J lost 3 bases, with 18 bases between them. The CDR3 spans 16 residues. The germline V gene has CDR1 ENHRY and CDR2 SYGVKD. In nucleotides, the CDR3 is TGTGCCATCAGTCCCTCCCTAGTTTGGGAAACAGATACGCAGTATTTT. This codes for CAISPSLVWETDTQYF.

This clonotype was seen repeatedly, ten times or more. Here the CDR3 DNA reads TGCGCCAGCAGCTTCGGGGGAACCAGCAATCAGCCCCAGCATTTT. Translated: CASSFGGTSNQPQHF. This chain uses TRBV5-1 with TRBJ1-5, with D perhaps TRBD1 (5 bases). V was trimmed by 2 bases and J by 1 base, leaving 10 bases between them. This CDR3 is 15 amino acids long. Germline values: CDR1 SGHRS, CDR2 YFSETQ.

This chain uses TRBV5-1 with TRBJ1-2; 7 nucleotides line up with TRBD1. The CDR3 runs to 14 residues. V shed 3 bases and J 7 bases; nucleotides not matched to a gene: 9. Per the germline V gene, CDR1 is SGHRS and CDR2 is YFSETQ. The CDR3 DNA sequence: TGCGCCAGCAGCTCAGCCCGACAGGGCGGTGGCTACACCTTC. The encoded protein is CASSSARQGGGYTF. Supplemented by reference TRBV5-1 and TRBJ1-2, the full variable domain reads KAGVTQTPRYLIKTRGQQVTLSCSPISGHRSVSWYQQTPGQGLQFLFEYFSETQRNKGNFPGRFSGRQFSNSRSEMNVSTLELGDSALYLCASSSARQGGGYTFGSGTRLTVV.

V and J are TRBV25-1 and TRBJ2-4; D gene unclear. The CDR3 loop spans 13 amino acids. The V and J ends lost 2 bases and 6 bases respectively, with 8 bases between them. The V gene's germline CDR1 is MGHDK and CDR2 SYGVNS. CDR3 in DNA: TGTGCCAGCAGTGAAATAGACGGAAACATTCAGTACTTC. Translating it yields CASSEIDGNIQYF.

There are many counts of this clonotype. The CDR3 nucleotides read TGTGCCAGCACAAACGGGGGCGAACGGCTCCCAGATACGCAGTATTTT. It yields the protein CASTNGGERLPDTQYF. This rearrangement joins TRBV5-5 to TRBJ2-3; tentatively, D is TRBD1 or TRBD2 (6 bases each). The CDR3 totals 16 residues. The V end was cut by 6 bases, the J end by 4 bases, with 21 bases between. Germline CDR1 SGHKS, CDR2 YYEKEE (reference sequence).

This clonotype has a count of ten or more. The rearrangement joins TRBV11-3 to TRBJ2-3, with D maybe TRBD2 (5 bases). V lost 5 bases and J lost 9, with 24 bases in between. The CDR3 sequence is 16 residues long. Germline V gene sequence: CDR1 SGHNT, CDR2 YENEEA. CDR3 in DNA: TGTGCCAGCAGCCCGCTCCTGGCGGGTCGAGATACGACGCAGTATTTT. Amino acid sequence: CASSPLLAGRDTTQYF.